This T cell receptor beta chain was profiled in a study of blood T cell repertoires in COVID-19 (dated by TCRdb to between 2020 and 2021). Broadly, across the study: Collaborator samples came from the United States, Italy and Spain and covered acute and convalescent phases of COVID-19. The material from the prospective study consisted of cDNA or gDNA derived from T cells, B-cell-depleted T cells, or PBMCs. Subjects who had been exposed to COVID-19, were actively infected with it, or had recovered from it provided the deeply sampled blood TCRbeta repertoires that made up the dataset. The repertoires were released in a freely available public database intended as a resource for research on the immune response to SARS-CoV-2. Samples were obtained from the ongoing ImmuneRACE study (first 160 participants) and from approximately 1,200 subjects provided by 6 global collaborators. The sample metadata nearly always contained a de-identified subject ID, COVID-19 status, age in years and sex. Where available, HLA class I and class II types were taken from metadata supplied by the sample provider and were not determined by assay-based typing.

This clone was detected once. Which antigen it targets is not known. No base-level quality is on record; no much larger clone is a single base apart. The paper's findings and limits, for the study overall: How much clinical and demographic metadata was included differed by source and by participant, and the metadata was provided uncurated.

TCRbeta CDR3 regions were amplified from genomic DNA by means of the immunoSEQ Assay, a bias-controlled multiplex PCR. In the source study's methods: Within the assay, amplification of reference gene primers was used to estimate how many nucleated cells each sample contained. To quantify the absolute abundance of each unique TCRbeta CDR3 rearrangement, sequence reads were collapsed and filtered. For each sample, productive Simpson clonality was calculated as the square root of Simpson's diversity index over productive rearrangements. The table comes from immuneACCESS by way of TCRdb, which keeps in-frame sequences with V and J called. Part of the clones is missing from these tables; in studies checked, under half for an unresolved V gene and the rest for unknown reasons. V and J calls and clone size are those listed in that table; D and trimming were worked out from the DNA. The sample profile shows approximately 30,000 clones; 65% to 90% of them were found once. Roughly a quarter of the sample belongs to the ten largest clones.

Clipping removes 7 bases from V and 7 bases from J, with 18 as the unmatched junction base count. The germline V gene sets CDR1 to SGHTA and CDR2 to FQGNSA. Counted from cysteine to phenylalanine, this CDR3 has 17 amino acids. CDR3 DNA only is kept here, 51 bases in frame from base 1. The collaborating institutions used their own protocols to collect whole blood in K2EDTA tubes. Collaborator samples were shipped for TCRbeta analysis as frozen whole blood, isolated PBMCs, or DNA extracted from either sample type. Sequencing input: peripheral blood. The chain is encoded by TRBV7-2 joined to TRBJ2-1, with TRBD1 identical over 8 junction bases. The receptor comes from a human donor in a cohort sampled during active COVID-19. The DNA reads as follows: TGTGCCAGCACCTTGCTCCCACCAGGGGGCGCTGGGAATGAGCAGTTCTTC. Its product reads: CASTLLPPGGAGNEQFF.